The 10 T cell receptor beta chains presented below share a single source sample, sequenced in a study of blood T cell repertoires in COVID-19 (dated by TCRdb to 2020 to 2022). Library construction relied on the immunoSEQ multiplex PCR assay. TCRdb limited this immuneACCESS table to in-frame rearrangements with V and J called. A share of clones is missing; checked studies link under half to unresolved V genes, and the rest is unexplained. Recorded for this sample are roughly 430,000 clones; roughly 88% of them occurred a single time. Over 2% of the sample lies in the top ten. The source material was PBMCs or T cells enriched from blood (not recorded which). The source is a woman aged 40 to 50 with acute COVID-19.

This clone was seen only a few times. The chain joins TRBV5-4 to TRBJ1-3; D uncertain. V shed 1 base and J shed 1 base, with 6 bases lying between them. The CDR3 has 14 residues. CDR1 and CDR2 (germline): SGHNT, YYREEE (reference sequence). The CDR3 spells CASSLFTSGNTIYF. DNA for the CDR3: TGTGCCAGCAGCTTGTTCACTTCTGGAAACACCATATATTTT.

The genes are TRBV15 and TRBJ1-4; 11 bases map to TRBD1. Trimming at V came to 1 base and at J to 7 bases, leaving 2 bases not matched to a gene. The V gene's germline CDR1 is LNHNV and CDR2 YYDKDF (reference sequence). The CDR3 sequence is 15 residues long. Here the CDR3 reads CATSRGTGGREKLFF. DNA of the CDR3: TGTGCCACCAGCAGAGGGACAGGGGGCCGTGAAAAACTGTTTTTT.

The chain has TRBV3-1 (or the pseudogene TRBV3-2) and TRBJ2-7; D is unclear. CDR3 length: 15 amino acids. V lost 1 base and J 2 bases, leaving 12 bases between the germline ends. Germline CDR1 LGHDT, CDR2 YNNKEL (reference sequence). CDR3: CASSQVRVPAYEQYF. In DNA, the CDR3 is TGTGCCAGCAGCCAAGTTCGGGTTCCAGCCTACGAGCAGTACTTC.

This clone was seen a handful of times. The V gene is TRBV6-2 or TRBV6-3, the J gene TRBJ2-7, with 8 bases matching TRBD1. The V segment lost 0 bases and the J segment 2 bases; nucleotides outside the gene matches: 12. Germline V CDR1 and CDR2: MNHEY, SVGEGT. The CDR3 has 18 amino acids. The CDR3 bases are TGTGCCAGCAGTTACTCGAGTTGGACGGACAGGGCCACCTACGAGCAGTACTTC. Protein sequence: CASSYSSWTDRATYEQYF.

The chain joins TRBV2 to TRBJ2-1, with 13 bases that match TRBD2. Unmatched junction bases numbered 10, after V lost 6 bases and J lost 2 bases. This CDR3 is 18 amino acids long. The germline V gene encodes CDR1 SNHLY and CDR2 FYNNEI. As DNA, the CDR3 is TGTGCCAGCAGGATGACTAGCGGGGGGCCGAAGGCCTACAATGAGCAGTTCTTC. Its protein is CASRMTSGGPKAYNEQFF. The full variable domain, in which reference TRBV2 and TRBJ2-1 provide the parts outside the CDR3, is EPEVTQTPSHQVTQMGQEVILRCVPISNHLYFYWYRQILGQKVEFLVSFYNNEISEKSEIFDDQFSVERPDGSNFTLKIRSTKLEDSAMYFCASRMTSGGPKAYNEQFFGPGTRLTVL.

The chain carries TRBV30 and TRBJ2-5, with D maybe TRBD1 (6 bases). This CDR3 region has 14 residues. With 2 bases removed from V and 2 bases from J, the gap between germline ends came to 12 bases. The germline V gene has CDR1 GTSNPN and CDR2 SVGIG (reference sequence). The CDR3 loop is CAWSQGNQQETQYF. As DNA, the CDR3 is TGTGCCTGGAGTCAGGGGAACCAACAAGAGACCCAGTACTTC.

The chain joins TRBV30 to TRBJ2-1, with 8 bases fitting TRBD1. Germline V CDR1 and CDR2: GTSNPN, SVGIG (reference sequence). This CDR3 contains 15 residues. The J segment lost 8 bases and the V segment lost 1 base, leaving 10 bases of the junction unmatched. The DNA for the CDR3 is TGTGCCTGGAGTGCCCGCGACAGGGGTTTAGATGAGCAGTTCTTC. Translation: CAWSARDRGLDEQFF. Combining the CDR3 with reference TRBV30 and TRBJ2-1 gives the whole variable domain SQTIHQWPATLVQPVGSPLSLECTVEGTSNPNLYWYRQAAGRGLQLLFYSVGIGQISSEVPQNLSASRPQDRQFILSSKKLLLSDSGFYLCAWSARDRGLDEQFFGPGTRLTVL.

The V gene is TRBV4-2, the J gene TRBJ1-5; 8 positions match TRBD1. After removal of 0 bases from V and 5 bases from J, the junction contained 9 bases not matched to a gene. CDR1 LGHNA and CDR2 YNFKEQ come from the germline V gene. There are 17 residues in the CDR3. The DNA of the CDR3 is TGTGCCAGCAGCCAAGAAAATGGGGCAGGGGGCGATCAGCCCCAGCATTTT. Amino acid sequence: CASSQENGAGGDQPQHF.

CDR3 sequence (DNA): TGTGCCAGCAGTCCTCACCCGGGCAGGGAAGAGACCCAGTACTTC. Translating it yields CASSPHPGREETQYF. The rearrangement links TRBV27 to TRBJ2-5, with TRBD1 as a possible D gene (5 bases). Trimming left V 5 bases short and J 3 bases short, with 16 bases between. Germline V gene data show CDR1 as MNHEY and CDR2 as SMNVEV (reference sequence). This CDR3 region has 15 residues.

This chain links TRBV4-1 with TRBJ1-2; D may be TRBD1 (6 bases). This CDR3 contains 14 residues. Trimming left V 0 bases short and J 12 bases short, with 17 bases between. Per the germline V gene, CDR1 is MGHRA and CDR2 is YSYEKL. CDR3: CASSQDPVGGRDTF. DNA for the CDR3: TGCGCCAGCAGCCAAGATCCAGTCGGGGGGCGCGACACCTTC.